The 16 T cell receptor beta chains given below trace back to one sample, sequenced in a study of OX40 agonist ivuxolimab in advanced cancers. The library relied on the immunoSEQ multiplex PCR assay. TCRdb stores this immuneACCESS table with in-frame sequences only. Part of the clones is absent; in the studies checked, under half of the shortfall reflects unresolved V genes, and no reason is known for the rest. This sample is represented by more than 15,000 clones; approximately 82% of them were singletons. More than 2% of the sample comes from the top ten. The sequences come from CD4+ or CD8+ T cells sorted from blood, collected in a trial of the OX40 agonist ivuxolimab. The receptors come from an adult with an advanced solid tumor such as melanoma, head and neck, liver or kidney cancer.

This clone appeared a few times. The V and J genes are TRBV7-9 and TRBJ2-1, with 16 bases aligning to TRBD2. CDR3 length: 17 amino acids. Losses at the gene ends were 3 bases for V and 9 bases for J; bases not matched to a gene: 8. CDR1 is SEHNR and CDR2 is FQNEAQ in the germline V gene (reference sequence). The CDR3 spells CASSFTPGLAGGSEQFF. For the CDR3, the DNA is TGTGCCAGCAGCTTTACTCCGGGACTAGCGGGAGGGAGTGAGCAGTTCTTC.

The chain links TRBV4-3 to TRBJ2-2, with D unclear. Germline V lookup: CDR1 LGHNA, CDR2 YSLEER. V was trimmed by 0 bases and J by 1 base, leaving 9 bases between them. The CDR3 spans 16 residues. CDR3 sequence: CASSQESLLNTGELFF. CDR3 nucleotides: TGCGCCAGCAGCCAAGAGTCCCTCTTGAACACCGGGGAGCTGTTTTTT.

This clone was detected a few times. The chain links TRBV19 to TRBJ1-5; TRBD1 agrees at 7 bases. There are 15 residues in the CDR3. V lost 7 bases and J lost 1; bases outside the gene matches: 7. Per the germline V gene, CDR1 is LNHDA and CDR2 is SQIVND (reference sequence). CDR3 protein: CASTALQGSNQPQHF. CDR3 nucleotides: TGTGCCAGTACCGCCCTACAGGGGAGCAATCAGCCCCAGCATTTT. The variable domain in full, with the rest retrieved from reference TRBV19 and TRBJ1-5, is DGGITQSPKYLFRKEGQNVTLSCEQNLNHDAMYWYRQDPGQGLRLIYYSQIVNDFQKGDIAEGYSVSREKKESFPLTVTSAQKNPTAFYLCASTALQGSNQPQHFGDGTRLSIL.

This clone has a single count. The gene calls are TRBV28 and TRBJ2-1; 10 bases are a match to TRBD2. The ends lost 5 bases at V and 3 bases at J; junction bases unmatched: 4. Germline V gene data show CDR1 as MDHEN and CDR2 as SYDVKM. The CDR3 covers 15 residues. The DNA for the CDR3 is TGTGCCAGCAGTGTAACTAGCGGGAACTACAATGAGCAGTTCTTC. This encodes CASSVTSGNYNEQFF.

The CDR3 nucleotides read TGCGCCAGCAGCCAAGGGCTAGCGGGAGTATGGGAGACCCAGTACTTC. Its translation is CASSQGLAGVWETQYF. J is TRBJ2-5 and V is TRBV4-1, with TRBD2 matching over 10 bases. Looked up from germline, CDR1 is MGHRA and CDR2 is YSYEKL. There are 16 residues in the CDR3. Trimming took 1 base from V and 5 from J; bases not matched to a gene: 7.

This clone was detected only a few times. This sequence joins TRBV5-4 and TRBJ2-2; D not certain. Trimming left V 4 bases short and J 4 bases short, with 8 bases between. The CDR3 has 13 residues. Germline V gene lookup returns CDR1 SGHNT and CDR2 YYREEE (reference sequence). The CDR3: CASSQKRTGELFF. DNA for the CDR3: TGTGCCAGCAGCCAAAAGCGCACCGGGGAGCTGTTTTTT.

This clone has a handful of counts. The CDR3 sequence is CASSASGGAGRTHEQYF. In DNA, the CDR3 is TGTGCCAGCAGTGCGAGCGGGGGGGCAGGGCGAACCCACGAGCAGTACTTC. This chain uses TRBV2 with TRBJ2-7; 10 nucleotides align to TRBD2. This CDR3 contains 17 residues. Germline V CDR1 and CDR2: SNHLY, FYNNEI. The V segment lost 4 bases and the J segment 5 bases; nucleotides outside the gene matches: 14.

This clone was picked up one time. The J gene is TRBJ2-1, the V gene TRBV5-1; a weak D match, TRBD2 (5 bases). Per the germline V gene, CDR1 is SGHRS and CDR2 is YFSETQ. V lost 4 bases and J 0 bases, leaving 11 bases between the germline ends. The CDR3 length is 15 residues. The CDR3 spells CASSLSVSSYNEQFF. CDR3 DNA: TGCGCCAGCAGCCTTAGCGTGAGCTCCTACAATGAGCAGTTCTTC.

This clone was seen a single time. This rearrangement joins TRBV28 to TRBJ2-7; either TRBD1 or TRBD2 may supply D (5 bases each). CDR1 is MDHEN and CDR2 is SYDVKM in the germline V gene. The CDR3 sequence is 14 residues long. V was shortened by 6 bases and J by 2 bases, with 14 bases between the two germline ends. The CDR3: CASRWRRGPYEQYF. CDR3 in DNA: TGTGCCAGCAGGTGGCGAAGGGGACCCTACGAGCAGTACTTC.

This clone was seen a handful of times. The rearrangement joins TRBV19 to TRBJ1-5; TRBD1 aligns across 8 bases. Unmatched junction bases numbered 6, after V lost 0 bases and J lost 5 bases. This CDR3 contains 16 residues. The germline CDR1 and CDR2 sequences are LNHDA and SQIVND (reference sequence). CDR3 in amino acids: CASSIENRGFHQPQHF. As DNA, the CDR3 is TGTGCCAGTAGTATAGAAAACAGGGGGTTCCATCAGCCCCAGCATTTT.

This clone was picked up a small number of times. The chain has TRBV5-6 and TRBJ2-7; the D gene could be TRBD1 or TRBD2 (6 bases each). Per the germline V gene, CDR1 is SGHDT and CDR2 is YYEEEE. The CDR3 consists of 15 residues. V lost 4 bases, J lost 4 bases, and 18 bases lay in between. In nucleotides, the CDR3 is TGTGCCAGCAGCCTCCCTGGGGGCGGAGGGTACGAGCAGTACTTC. It translates to CASSLPGGGGYEQYF.

This clone occurred once. This chain connects TRBV5-5 to TRBJ2-7; 8 bases match TRBD2. J gave up 6 bases and V 0 bases, and 5 bases lay outside the gene matches. This CDR3 is built from 14 residues. The germline V gene encodes CDR1 SGHKS and CDR2 YYEKEE (reference sequence). The CDR3 sequence is CASSLVSGNLEQYF. CDR3 in DNA: TGTGCCAGCAGCTTGGTTAGCGGGAACCTCGAGCAGTACTTC.

The V and J genes are TRBV5-1 and TRBJ1-2; D gene uncertain. The CDR3 totals 13 residues. V lost 2 bases and J lost 13, with 18 bases in between. Germline CDR1 is SGHRS and CDR2 is YFSETQ. CDR3 residues: CASSFNSEGKGTF. The CDR3 nucleotides are TGCGCCAGCAGCTTTAATAGTGAGGGCAAGGGCACCTTC.

The chain has TRBV18 and TRBJ2-7; 9 bases align to TRBD2. Trimming at V came to 2 bases and at J to 3 bases, leaving 8 bases not matched to a gene. The CDR3 sequence is 16 residues long. Germline CDR1 KGHSH, CDR2 LQKENI. The DNA for the CDR3 is TGTGCCAGCTCACCAGCCGGGGTAGCGGGAGTCTACGAGCAGTACTTC. It translates to CASSPAGVAGVYEQYF.

The V and J genes are TRBV4-2 and TRBJ1-2; no definite D call. CDR3 length: 15 residues. Germline V gives CDR1 LGHNA, CDR2 YNFKEQ. V was pared by 0 bases and J by 2 bases, with 10 bases between. CDR3 protein: CASSQDPGLNYGYTF. CDR3 sequence (DNA): TGTGCCAGCAGCCAAGACCCCGGATTGAACTATGGCTACACCTTC.

This chain connects TRBV5-1 to TRBJ1-2; tentatively, D is TRBD1 (5 bases). Trimming removed 4 bases at V and 4 bases at J, with 14 bases between. CDR3 size: 14 residues. The germline V gene has CDR1 SGHRS and CDR2 YFSETQ. CDR3 sequence reads: CASSPLGPPYGYTF. The CDR3 nucleotides are TGCGCCAGCAGCCCCCTGGGACCCCCCTATGGCTACACCTTC.